Following are 12 T cell receptor beta chains from one sample sequenced in a study of shared clonotypes between healthy human individuals. The repertoire was sequenced with immunoSEQ multiplex PCR; TCRdb's copy has only in-frame clones and lacks some. Of some 1 million clones in the sample, about 80% were seen once. Source material: memory CD4+ T cells sorted from blood. Indicated subset: CD45RA-negative fraction. All receptors derive from a man aged 18 to 29 in good health.

This clone has a single count. This chain uses TRBV19 with TRBJ1-2; 7 positions match TRBD1. After removal of 5 bases from V and 4 bases from J, the junction contained 10 bases not matched to a gene. The germline CDR1 and CDR2 sequences are LNHDA and SQIVND (reference sequence). There are 15 residues in the CDR3. CDR3 sequence reads: CASSPATGIGYGYTF. In DNA form, the CDR3 reads TGTGCCAGTAGTCCGGCGACAGGGATTGGCTATGGCTACACCTTC.

This chain uses TRBV6-5 with TRBJ1-4; unclear D gene. From germline, CDR1 is MNHEY and CDR2 SVGAGI. This CDR3 has 16 amino acids. V shed 2 bases and J shed 6 bases, with 16 bases lying between them. The CDR3 DNA reads as TGTGCCAGCAGTTACGGGGTTACAGATTATCATGAAAAACTGTTTTTT. Its translation: CASSYGVTDYHEKLFF.

This clone was observed once. The chain joins TRBV6-6 to TRBJ2-1; D is possibly TRBD2 (5 bases). The CDR3 contains 12 residues. The V gene lost 4 bases and the J gene lost 6 bases, with 7 bases spanning the gap. Germline assignment: CDR1 MNHNY and CDR2 SVGAGI (reference sequence). The CDR3 loop is CASSLLGNEQFF. In nucleotides, the CDR3 is TGTGCCAGCAGTTTACTAGGCAATGAGCAGTTCTTC.

The rearrangement links TRBV7-9 to TRBJ2-6, with unresolved D. CDR3 length: 15 amino acids. Germline V gene sequence: CDR1 SEHNR, CDR2 FQNEAQ (reference sequence). Trimming took off 4 bases at V and 2 bases at J, with 9 bases between the two ends. The CDR3 DNA reads as TGTGCCAGCAGCTGGAGTGGGGCTGGGGCCAACGTCCTGACTTTC. It yields the protein CASSWSGAGANVLTF.

The chain is built from TRBV2 and TRBJ1-4; TRBD1 is a possible D gene (5 bases). V shed 1 base and J shed 8 bases, with 14 bases lying between them. Germline assignment: CDR1 SNHLY and CDR2 FYNNEI. This CDR3 has 15 amino acids. The CDR3 loop reads CASSEVSQGMEKLFF. For the CDR3, the DNA is TGTGCCAGCAGTGAAGTAAGCCAGGGTATGGAAAAACTGTTTTTT.

With respect to this clone: A read error is possible here, since a much larger clone lies one base away. Other DNA sequences in the same sample also yield this CDR3. The chain carries TRBV5-1 and TRBJ1-5; 9 bases are shared with TRBD1. This CDR3 spans 15 amino acids. The V gene's germline CDR1 is SGHRS and CDR2 YFSETQ. V was clipped by 0 bases and J by 6 bases; unmatched bases: 4. The CDR3 DNA is TGCGCCAGCAGCTTGGAGGGACAGGGTACTCAGCCCCAGCATTTT. Amino acids: CASSLEGQGTQPQHF.

The chain recombines TRBV21-1 with TRBJ1-6. TRBV21-1 is noted as a pseudogene. This CDR3 is 18 amino acids long. CDR3 in amino acids: CASSKHSSRGGTDSPLHF. CDR3 nucleotide sequence: TGTGCCAGCAGCAAACACTCAAGTCGGGGGGGAACGGATTCACCCCTCCACTTT.

V usage is TRBV19 and J usage is TRBJ1-5; D gene ambiguous. This CDR3 has 14 amino acids. CDR1 is LNHDA and CDR2 is SQIVND in the germline V gene (reference sequence). Trimming took off 5 bases at V and 0 bases at J, with 8 bases between the two ends. CDR3 nucleotides: TGTGCCAGTAGTTGGGTGGGTAGCAATCAGCCCCAGCATTTT. It encodes CASSWVGSNQPQHF.

The chain combines TRBV29-1 with TRBJ2-2, with 11 bases that match TRBD1. Germline V gene sequence: CDR1 SQVTM, CDR2 ANQGSEA. With V trimmed by 7 bases and J by 4 bases, 8 bases remained unmatched. This CDR3 comprises 15 residues. CDR3 loop: CSASTGTGGTGELFF. The CDR3 region has the DNA TGCAGCGCATCCACCGGGACAGGGGGCACCGGGGAGCTGTTTTTT.

The chain links TRBV9 to TRBJ2-1, with 7 bases matching TRBD2. The CDR3 runs 15 residues. Looked up from germline, CDR1 is SGDLS and CDR2 is YYNGEE. Unmatched junction bases numbered 3, after V lost 3 bases and J lost 0 bases. In DNA form, the CDR3 reads TGTGCCAGCAGCGCCCGGGACTACTCCTACAATGAGCAGTTCTTC. Encoded protein: CASSARDYSYNEQFF.

Of note for this clone: A much larger clonotype is one base distant, so this may be a read error. The identical CDR3 is also encoded by other nucleotide sequences in the sample. This rearrangement joins TRBV10-1 to TRBJ2-2; D is undetermined. In germline, CDR1 is WNHNN, CDR2 SYGVQD (reference sequence). Trimming shortened V by 6 bases and J by 0 bases, and 5 bases separated the two germline ends. This CDR3 is 13 amino acids long. CDR3 sequence reads: CASSPANTGELFF. CDR3 nucleotides: TGCGCCAGCAGCCCTGCGAACACCGGGGAGCTGTTTTTT.

The CDR3 DNA sequence: TGTGCCAGCTCGAACGACAGGGGGCAGGGTCAGCCCCAGCATTTT. This sequence encodes CASSNDRGQGQPQHF. J is TRBJ1-5 and V is TRBV18, with 10 bases that match TRBD1. The J segment lost 6 bases and the V segment lost 6 bases, leaving 8 bases of the junction unmatched. The CDR3 totals 15 residues. Germline V gene sequence: CDR1 KGHSH, CDR2 LQKENI.